This TCR beta chain originates from a study of T cells in Graves' hyperthyroidism and ophthalmopathy. This clonotype was recorded at least ten times. Clinical symptoms, serum thyroxine and TRAb, thyroid ultrasound and orbital computed tomography were used for the diagnoses. TCR beta CDR3 sequences were amplified from RNA transcripts. During a first-round RT-PCR of the TCR CDR3, the HTBI primer set was used. Each CDR3 protein gets one entry after TCRdb re-called the multiplex PCR reads with MiXCR. Of approximately 640,000 distinct CDR3 sequences listed, about 18% are singletons. The sequencing input was blood. The sequence was obtained from a man aged 45 to 65 with Graves' hyperthyroidism.

The CDR3 nucleotides read TGTGCCAGCAAACTCGGGGGACGAATCACTGAAGCTTTCTTT. It codes for CASKLGGRITEAFF. The chain employs TRBV27 and TRBJ1-1; D possibly corresponds to TRBD1 (5 bases). V was trimmed by 7 bases and J by 4 bases, leaving 16 bases between them. The V gene's germline CDR1 is MNHEY and CDR2 SMNVEV (reference sequence). The CDR3 contains 14 residues.